This T cell receptor beta chain was retrieved from a study of cytomegalovirus exposure and HLA in healthy donors. The PCR had 60 Vbeta and 13 Jbeta primers. Methods used by the authors: An analysis that came later counted some 85 million unique TCR beta chains, 10 million to 11 million shared. Data came from immunoSEQ multiplex PCR; TCRdb stores just in-frame clones and leaves some out. V, J and clone size derive from that table, while D and trimming were established from the DNA sequence. The profile shows about 100,000 clones, around 75% of them singletons. Regarding this clone: Its antigen is unidentified.

Study outcomes and limitations: Confirmation in vitro established that a few CMV-associated chains were specific for CMV antigens. Analyses of presence/absence relied on an assumption of roughly uniform sequencing depth across donors.

Donors in the study were healthy people who gave bone marrow. The sample comprised PBMCs. The receptor comes from a woman aged 18-35 years in good health and CMV-seropositive.

The CDR3 region has the DNA TGTGCCAGCAGCGTAGCTACAAGCGGGACCAATGAGCAGTTCTTC. This translates into CASSVATSGTNEQFF. The gene calls are TRBV9 and TRBJ2-1, with 7 nucleotides matching TRBD2. This CDR3 spans 15 amino acids. Germline CDR1 SGDLS, CDR2 YYNGEE. J was trimmed by 6 bases and V by 0 bases; bases with no gene match: 6.